One and the same sample provided the 23 T cell receptor beta chains below, sequenced in a study of blood T cell repertoires in COVID-19. Assay used: immunoSEQ multiplex PCR; TCRdb lists only in-frame clones, some missing. The sample includes over 200,000 clones, about 90% of them seen just once. The sequencing input was PBMCs or T cells enriched from blood (not recorded which). The receptors stem from a woman aged 30 to 39 who had been exposed to COVID-19.

CDR3 in amino acids: CAWSVTSPDTQYF. CDR3 coding DNA: TGTGCCTGGAGTGTGACTAGCCCAGATACGCAGTATTTT. The V and J genes are TRBV30 and TRBJ2-3; 7 bases agree with TRBD2. Trimming removed 0 bases from V and 4 bases from J; junction bases left unmatched: 1. The CDR3 has 13 amino acids. The V gene's germline CDR1 is GTSNPN and CDR2 SVGIG (reference sequence).

The chain is built from TRBV7-2 and TRBJ1-4, with D possibly TRBD1 on 5 matching bases. V lost 6 bases and J 6 bases, leaving 17 bases between the germline ends. Germline V gene data show CDR1 as SGHTA and CDR2 as FQGNSA. The CDR3 sequence is 15 residues long. In DNA, the CDR3 is TGTGCCAGCAGTCACAAAGGGGTCGGGTATGAAAAACTGTTTTTT. It codes for CASSHKGVGYEKLFF. The full variable domain, rest sourced from reference TRBV7-2 and TRBJ1-4, is GAGVSQSPSNKVTEKGKDVELRCDPISGHTALYWYRQSLGQGLEFLIYFQGNSAPDKSGLPSDRFSAERTGGSVSTLTIQRTQQEDSAVYLCASSHKGVGYEKLFFGSGTQLSVL.

In this sample, this clone turned up once. This CDR3 is also generated by other DNA sequences in the sample. The rearrangement joins TRBV9 to TRBJ2-7; 13 bases match TRBD2. The CDR3 has 15 amino acids. The ends lost 2 bases at V and 4 bases at J; junction bases unmatched: 3. Per germline, CDR1 SGDLS and CDR2 YYNGEE. This CDR3 reads CASSVGTSGIYEQYF. In nucleotides, the CDR3 is TGTGCCAGCAGCGTGGGGACTAGCGGGATTTACGAGCAGTACTTC.

Concerning this clone: Compared with germline, one end of the junction differs, possibly owing to a read error. This chain uses TRBV19 with TRBJ2-7; a possible D gene is TRBD2 (6 bases). The germline V gene has CDR1 LNHDA and CDR2 SQIVND (reference sequence). The CDR3 runs to 11 residues. CDR3 DNA sequence: TGTGCCACCCCGAGGAGGGTAGGAGAGTCCTTC. It yields the protein CATPRRVGESF.

The chain employs TRBV29-1 and TRBJ1-5; D might be TRBD1 (6 bases). CDR3 length: 13 amino acids. The germline V and J ends were trimmed by 4 bases and 3 bases, with 10 bases remaining between them. Germline CDR1 reads SQVTM; CDR2 reads ANQGSEA. CDR3 residues: CSVGSGDNQPQHF. DNA of the CDR3: TGCAGCGTTGGGTCAGGGGACAATCAGCCCCAGCATTTT.

The V call is TRBV7-2, the J call TRBJ2-7, with 7 bases fitting TRBD2. CDR1 and CDR2 (germline): SGHTA, FQGNSA. The CDR3 contains 16 residues. Germline trimming cut 1 base from V and 6 bases from J; bases unmatched to any gene: 12. CDR3 loop: CASSLEVYQTGGEQYF. In nucleotides, the CDR3 is TGTGCCAGCAGCTTAGAGGTTTACCAGACGGGGGGCGAGCAGTACTTC.

The gene calls are TRBV3-1 (or the pseudogene TRBV3-2) and TRBJ2-4; D unclear. Per the germline V gene, CDR1 is LGHDT and CDR2 is YNNKEL (reference sequence). CDR3 length: 16 amino acids. V was cut by 2 bases and J by 1 base, with 12 bases left in between. This CDR3 is CASSQNLNAAKNIQYF. The CDR3 region has the DNA TGTGCCAGCAGCCAAAATCTCAACGCGGCCAAAAACATTCAGTACTTC.

V gene TRBV5-8 combines with J gene TRBJ2-7; D not resolved. V dropped 1 base and J dropped 0 bases, with 5 bases sitting between them. The CDR3 loop spans 13 amino acids. Germline CDR1 SGHTS, CDR2 YDEGEE. CDR3 protein: CASSLPDSYEQYF. DNA of the CDR3: TGTGCCAGCAGCTTGCCAGACTCCTACGAGCAGTACTTC.

This clone has more than one count but fewer than ten. The chain employs TRBV19 and TRBJ2-1, with TRBD1 matching 7 bases. CDR1 LNHDA and CDR2 SQIVND come from the germline V gene (reference sequence). CDR3 size: 14 residues. The junction had 7 bases not matched to a gene; V was cut back by 1 base and J by 10 bases. Here the CDR3 reads CASSIVVGQAEQFF. The CDR3 bases are TGTGCCAGTAGTATAGTAGTTGGACAGGCGGAGCAGTTCTTC.

The gene calls are TRBV5-1 and TRBJ2-1, with a tentative D call TRBD2 (6 bases). The CDR3 has 14 residues. V gave up 4 bases and J gave up 7 bases, with 15 bases separating them. Germline lookup yields CDR1 SGHRS and CDR2 YFSETQ. CDR3 amino acids: CASSRAGYLNEQFF. The CDR3 nucleotides read TGCGCCAGCAGCCGAGCGGGCTATCTTAATGAGCAGTTCTTC.

The gene calls are TRBV28 and TRBJ2-6, with D possibly being TRBD2 (6 bases). This CDR3 is built from 14 residues. Germline V gene lookup returns CDR1 MDHEN and CDR2 SYDVKM. Trimming stripped 10 bases from V and 4 bases from J, with 14 bases between. DNA for the CDR3: TGTGCCACCTCCCTAGCGCTCGGGGCCAACGTCCTGACTTTC. This translates into CATSLALGANVLTF.

The chain joins TRBV11-2 to TRBJ2-1, with 8 bases lining up with TRBD2. This CDR3 is 15 amino acids long. The germline V gene encodes CDR1 SGHAT and CDR2 FQNNGV. Trimming cost V 4 bases and J 3 bases; bases outside gene matches: 5. The CDR3 region is CASSSLSGGYNEQFF. The CDR3 DNA reads as TGTGCCAGCAGCTCCCTAAGCGGGGGCTACAATGAGCAGTTCTTC.

CDR3 protein: CASSLMGQGGGNSPLHF. CDR3 bases: TGTGCCAGCAGCTTGATGGGACAGGGTGGGGGTAATTCACCCCTCCACTTT. The V and J genes are TRBV5-4 and TRBJ1-6, with 9 positions matching TRBD1. Germline lookup yields CDR1 SGHNT and CDR2 YYREEE (reference sequence). V trimming: 1 base; J trimming: 6 bases; junction bases outside the gene matches: 8. The CDR3 sequence is 17 residues long.

This chain connects TRBV29-1 to TRBJ2-4; D ambiguous. The length of the CDR3 is 15 residues. Trimming cost V 3 bases and J 0 bases, with 12 bases left between them. The germline gives CDR1 SQVTM, CDR2 ANQGSEA. The CDR3 nucleotides are TGCAGCGTTGAGCGGAAAACTCTAGCCAAAAACATTCAGTACTTC. As protein: CSVERKTLAKNIQYF.

To note about this clone: The sample contains more than one DNA sequence encoding this CDR3. This sequence joins TRBV19 and TRBJ1-5; D is possibly TRBD1 (5 bases). Germline CDR1 reads LNHDA; CDR2 reads SQIVND (reference sequence). Trimming removed 0 bases from V and 2 bases from J, with 8 bases in between. CDR3 length equals 15 residues. The CDR3 DNA reads as TGTGCCAGTAGTATAGAAGGGGCTCGCAATCAGCCCCAGCATTTT. It translates to CASSIEGARNQPQHF.

The J gene is TRBJ2-3, the V gene TRBV5-4; 7 bases map to TRBD1. The CDR3 loop spans 15 amino acids. The trim removed 4 bases at V and 1 base at J, leaving 6 bases unmatched. CDR1 and CDR2 from the germline V gene are SGHNT and YYREEE (reference sequence). The CDR3 region has the DNA TGTGCCAGCAGCGAAAGAGGACAGGGCACAGATACGCAGTATTTT. As protein: CASSERGQGTDTQYF.

The V and J genes are TRBV4-2 and TRBJ2-1; tentatively, D is TRBD2 (6 bases). The CDR3 has 18 residues. V shed 4 bases and J shed 3 bases, with 22 bases lying between them. CDR1 and CDR2 from the germline V gene are LGHNA and YNFKEQ. CDR3 nucleotide sequence: TGTGCCAGCAGCCCATGGGACTGGCTAAACCCGATCTACAATGAGCAGTTCTTC. Translated, it gives CASSPWDWLNPIYNEQFF.

The DNA for the CDR3 is TGTGCCACCAGCCGTGGACAGGCTAAGAACACTGAAGCTTTCTTT. Amino acids: CATSRGQAKNTEAFF. The chain uses TRBV15 and TRBJ1-1; the match to TRBD1 covers 7 bases. CDR3 length: 15 residues. Germline trimming cut 5 bases from V and 1 base from J; bases unmatched to any gene: 7. The V gene's germline CDR1 is LNHNV and CDR2 YYDKDF (reference sequence). The complete variable domain, with remaining parts taken from reference TRBV15 and TRBJ1-1, reads DAMVIQNPRYQVTQFGKPVTLSCSQTLNHNVMYWYQQKSSQAPKLLFHYYDKDFNNEADTPDNFQSRRPNTSFCFLDIRSPGLGDTAMYLCATSRGQAKNTEAFFGQGTRLTVV.

This clone was observed a handful of times. CDR3 DNA sequence: TGTGCCAGCAGCCGACGAATGAACCGGGACATCAACACTGAAGCTTTCTTT. Translating gives CASSRRMNRDINTEAFF. The J gene is TRBJ1-1, the V gene TRBV4-2; perhaps TRBD1 as D (6 bases). The V gene lost 4 bases and the J gene lost 2 bases, with 20 bases spanning the gap. Germline V gene lookup returns CDR1 LGHNA and CDR2 YNFKEQ. The CDR3 extends over 17 amino acids.

This clone was counted once. J is TRBJ1-1 and V is TRBV28; D remains unclear. Germline assignment: CDR1 MDHEN and CDR2 SYDVKM. V lost 6 bases, J lost 1 base, and 18 bases lay in between. The CDR3 length is 16 residues. CDR3 in amino acids: CASRSPKNFPNTEAFF. Here the CDR3 DNA reads TGTGCCAGCAGATCGCCCAAGAACTTCCCGAACACTGAAGCTTTCTTT.

The chain combines TRBV11-2 with TRBJ2-7; TRBD1 might be the D (6 bases). Germline assignment: CDR1 SGHAT and CDR2 FQNNGV. V was clipped by 6 bases and J by 2 bases, with 17 bases between them. The CDR3 consists of 15 residues. As DNA, the CDR3 is TGTGCCAGCAGACTAAGCACAGGGCCTACCTACGAGCAGTACTTC. Its protein product is CASRLSTGPTYEQYF.

This chain joins TRBV12-5 and TRBJ1-5, with D possibly matching TRBD1 (5 bases). With 1 base removed from V and 1 base from J, the gap between germline ends came to 8 bases. Germline V CDR1 and CDR2: LGHNT, FRNRAP. The CDR3 is made up of 15 amino acids. CDR3 DNA: TGTGCTAGTGGTTTGGCCAGGGCGAGCAATCAGCCCCAGCATTTT. Protein: CASGLARASNQPQHF.

The genes are TRBV14 and TRBJ2-2, with 11 positions matching TRBD2. The junction had 9 bases not matched to a gene; V was cut back by 3 bases and J by 3 bases. Germline CDR1 and CDR2: SGHDN and FVKESK. The CDR3 length is 18 residues. CDR3 nucleotides: TGTGCCAGCAGCCAGTTGAAACCGGGACTAGCGGACACCGGGGAGCTGTTTTTT. It translates to CASSQLKPGLADTGELFF.